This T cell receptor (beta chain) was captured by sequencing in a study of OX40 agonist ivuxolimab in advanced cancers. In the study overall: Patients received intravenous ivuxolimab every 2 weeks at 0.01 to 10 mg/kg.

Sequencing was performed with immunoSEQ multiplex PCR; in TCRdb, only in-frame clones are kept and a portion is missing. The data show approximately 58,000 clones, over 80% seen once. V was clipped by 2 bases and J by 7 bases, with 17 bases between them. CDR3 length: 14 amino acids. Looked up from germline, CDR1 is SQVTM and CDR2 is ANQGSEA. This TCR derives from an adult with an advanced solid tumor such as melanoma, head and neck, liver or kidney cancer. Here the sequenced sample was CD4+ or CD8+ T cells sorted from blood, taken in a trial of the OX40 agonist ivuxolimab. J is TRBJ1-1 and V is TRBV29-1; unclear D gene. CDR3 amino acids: CSVEPQRPEGEAFF. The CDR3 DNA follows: TGCAGCGTTGAACCCCAGAGACCCGAGGGTGAAGCTTTCTTT.